The entry below describes one T cell receptor (beta chain). This clone was seen a few times. Its antigen is currently not known. It has no much larger one-base neighbor in the sample; base qualities were not kept. This sample is drawn from a study of T cell responses to AZD1222 COVID-19 vaccine (dated by TCRdb to about 2021). Background for the entire study: AZD1222 recipients with second doses at about 4 weeks or about 12 weeks were pooled, because spike-specific TCR depth and breadth did not differ between schedules. A total of roughly 240 trial participants underwent TCR sequencing, of whom about 200 received two doses of AZD1222 and 26 received two doses of the MenACWY control vaccine. Trial participants were enrolled by age into subgroups of 18-55, 56-69 and 70-plus years, and roughly 160, 29 and 62 TCR-sequenced participants, respectively, were included in these subgroups. Broader findings and caveats from the paper: Because no day 14 peak-response samples were available, the repertoires could be characterized only after the peak T cell response. Participants were mostly white British, with more females than males. The authors suggested clonal diversity may have been underestimated. Reportedly, almost half of the unique spike-specific TCRs recognized epitopes lying outside the regions that are mutated in the B.1.351 and B.1.1.7 variants. After two AZD1222 doses, both the breadth and the depth of spike-specific TCRs were significantly higher than at day 0 and than in MenACWY recipients. In the small 56-69-year group, the increase in depth fell short of significance, most likely because of low power. Conclusions about previously exposed vaccinees are limited, since just five or six AZD1222 recipients were seropositive for SARS-CoV-2 at baseline. CD4 TCRs associated with the vaccine covered the entire spike protein, and the dominant responses were in regions 160-218 and 743-854.

The CDR3 regions of human TCRbeta chains were analyzed by immunosequencing. As for the authors' bioinformatics: Repertoire TCRs were matched against a reference library of SARS-CoV-2-specific TCRs generated with the MIRA antigen-specificity platform. Breadth meant the fraction of unique TCRs that were SARS-CoV-2-associated, whereas depth meant the fraction of total T cells that were SARS-CoV-2-associated. Using the MIRA data, each spike-specific TCR was assigned both to the spike region to which the TCR was reactive and to a CD4 or CD8 class. Log10-transformed breadth and depth values were compared by one-way ANOVA with Sidak's multiple comparisons tests. This immuneACCESS table, as held by TCRdb, lists in-frame sequences with V and J called but not all clones. Of the missing ones, under half trace to an unresolved V gene in checked studies; the others have no known cause. V, J and clone size reflect that table, while D and trimming were determined from the DNA. The sample table records around 100,000 clones; approximately 90% of these occur just once. 1.3% of the sample comes from the top ten.

The germline V gene (reference sequence) sets CDR1 to MNHNY and CDR2 to SVGAGI. The CDR3 sequence holds 15 residues, the cysteine and phenylalanine included. The DNA shown is the 45-base CDR3, in frame from base 1. V is cut back by 8 bases and J by 0 bases, with 8 bases in the junction unmatched. The sample's time point label is to be understood as: baseline before first vaccination. Vaccinee samples came from UK trials COV001 and COV002, including a single-blind randomized controlled phase 2/3 trial of AZD1222 (ChAdOx1 nCoV-19) in healthy adults. For TCRbeta chain sequencing, PBMC samples from trial participants were taken at day 0 and at day 28 after the second dose.

Sequenced material: peripheral blood, taken on day 0 of AZD1222 vaccination. This TCR was sampled from an adult in good health. The rearranged segments are TRBV6-6 and TRBJ1-1; TRBD1 fits 8 bases in the junction. The sequenced DNA is TGTGCCAGCGGAAACCAGGGGGCACTGAACACTGAAGCTTTCTTT. Its protein is CASGNQGALNTEAFF.